Below are 32 T cell receptor beta chains sequenced from a single sample in a study of T-cell memory formation after mild COVID-19. TCRdb itself ran the 5' RACE reads through MiXCR, one entry per CDR3 protein. The data contain about 84,000 distinct CDR3 sequences, around 13% of them singletons. The sample comprised PBMCs or a T cell subset sorted from them (not recorded which). These receptors all stem from an adult woman who had mild COVID-19 (a few samples of this study predate the infection). Cell type and time point are not known.

The chain recombines TRBV30 with TRBJ2-3; D unclear. V was shortened by 0 bases and J by 4 bases, with 11 bases between the two germline ends. The CDR3 length is 14 residues. CDR1 is GTSNPN and CDR2 is SVGIG in the germline V gene (reference sequence). In DNA, the CDR3 is TGTGCCTGGAGTGTTGAGGATTCCTCAGATACGCAGTATTTT. Translating gives CAWSVEDSSDTQYF.

This clonotype was recorded once. The genes are TRBV27 and TRBJ1-6; D unclear. V lost 2 bases, J lost 0 bases, and 8 bases lay in between. Germline V gene lookup returns CDR1 MNHEY and CDR2 SMNVEV (reference sequence). This CDR3 has 16 residues. CDR3 sequence: CASSLAQSSYNSPLHF. The DNA of the CDR3 is TGTGCCAGCAGTTTAGCGCAGAGCTCCTATAATTCACCCCTCCACTTT.

The rearrangement joins TRBV7-7 to TRBJ2-5; possibly TRBD1 or TRBD2 for D (5 bases each). Trimming cost V 1 base and J 5 bases, with 14 bases left between them. In germline, CDR1 is SSHAT, CDR2 FNYEAQ (reference sequence). CDR3 length: 15 residues. This chain's CDR3 is CASSLGPRGGETQYF. The DNA for the CDR3 is TGTGCCAGCAGCTTAGGGCCCCGGGGCGGGGAGACCCAGTACTTC.

For this clonotype: A read error may be the cause here, since a much bigger clone is one base away. This chain connects TRBV4-3 to TRBJ2-7, with 10 bases matching TRBD1. The germline V gene has CDR1 LGHNA and CDR2 YSLEER. The CDR3 extends over 16 amino acids. Losses at the gene ends were 3 bases for V and 2 bases for J; bases not matched to a gene: 7. CDR3 residues: CASSHSGTGETYEQYF. The DNA for the CDR3 is TGCGCCAGCAGCCATTCCGGGACAGGGGAAACCTACGAGCAGTACTTC.

This clonotype appeared a few times. The chain carries TRBV6-5 and TRBJ1-3, with a tentative D call TRBD1 (5 bases). This CDR3 has 16 amino acids. Germline CDR1 and CDR2: MNHEY and SVGAGI. The V and J ends lost 5 bases and 2 bases respectively, with 16 bases between them. The chain's CDR3 is CASSLSGESPGNTIYF. CDR3 DNA sequence: TGTGCCAGCAGTCTCTCGGGGGAATCACCTGGAAACACCATATATTTT.

The J gene is TRBJ1-2, the V gene TRBV27; 8 bases are a match to TRBD1. The CDR3 runs to 14 residues. In germline, CDR1 is MNHEY, CDR2 SMNVEV (reference sequence). V was pared by 3 bases and J by 6 bases, with 6 bases of the junction left unmatched. CDR3 loop: CASSFQGAQDGYTF. CDR3 sequence (DNA): TGTGCCAGCAGTTTTCAGGGGGCGCAGGATGGCTACACCTTC.

A word on this clonotype: A junction end diverges from the germline sequence, so it may reflect a read error. The chain recombines TRBV5-1 with TRBJ2-7; D is uncertain. The germline V gene encodes CDR1 SGHRS and CDR2 YFSETQ. The CDR3 runs to 12 residues. The CDR3 DNA follows: TGCGCCGGCAGCTTGGCAGGCTACGAGCAGTACTTC. It translates to CAGSLAGYEQYF.

The V and J genes are TRBV5-6 and TRBJ1-6, with D unclear. CDR3 length: 15 amino acids. Germline values: CDR1 SGHDT, CDR2 YYEEEE. V was clipped by 0 bases and J by 6 bases, with 10 bases between them. For the CDR3, the DNA is TGTGCCAGCAGCTTGGAATCCAGCTTTAATTCACCCCTCCACTTT. Residues: CASSLESSFNSPLHF.

This clonotype occurred many times. The chain recombines TRBV7-8 with TRBJ1-6; maybe TRBD1 (6 bases). The V end was cut by 5 bases, the J end by 7 bases, with 21 bases between. The V gene's germline CDR1 is SGHVS and CDR2 FQNEAQ. The CDR3 is made up of 17 amino acids. CDR3 nucleotides: TGTGCCAGCAGCCCGAACAGGGTTGGCACTATGAATTCACCCCTCCACTTT. Residues: CASSPNRVGTMNSPLHF.

This clonotype was observed a few times. V is TRBV15 and J is TRBJ2-5; no definite D call. This CDR3 is 19 amino acids long. Trimming removed 0 bases from V and 0 bases from J, with 20 bases in between. Germline CDR1 LNHNV, CDR2 YYDKDF (reference sequence). CDR3 DNA sequence: TGTGCCACCAGCAGAGATCAACCCCGGGCAGTCTCAAACCAAGAGACCCAGTACTTC. As protein: CATSRDQPRAVSNQETQYF. Looking up the rest from reference TRBV15 and TRBJ2-5 gives the full variable domain: DAMVIQNPRYQVTQFGKPVTLSCSQTLNHNVMYWYQQKSSQAPKLLFHYYDKDFNNEADTPDNFQSRRPNTSFCFLDIRSPGLGDTAMYLCATSRDQPRAVSNQETQYFGPGTRLLVL.

This chain connects TRBV20-1 to TRBJ2-7, with D possibly being TRBD1 (6 bases). The CDR3 contains 13 residues. Trimming removed 6 bases from V and 1 base from J, with 13 bases in between. Germline CDR1 is DFQATT and CDR2 is SNEGSKA (reference sequence). CDR3 in amino acids: CSADPTGSYEQYF. The CDR3 nucleotides are TGCAGTGCGGACCCAACAGGGTCCTACGAGCAGTACTTC.

The chain combines TRBV5-1 with TRBJ2-7, with D maybe TRBD2 (6 bases). V was pared by 1 base and J by 2 bases, with 19 bases between. The CDR3 loop spans 17 amino acids. CDR1 SGHRS and CDR2 YFSETQ come from the germline V gene. The CDR3 coding sequence is TGCGCCAGCAGCTTGATTGCGGCGGGGCCAGCCCCCTACGAGCAGTACTTC. Protein: CASSLIAAGPAPYEQYF.

The chain uses TRBV5-1 and TRBJ2-7, with 13 bases aligning to TRBD2. V was pared by 3 bases and J by 6 bases, with 9 bases of the junction left unmatched. Germline assignment: CDR1 SGHRS and CDR2 YFSETQ. The CDR3 extends over 16 amino acids. In DNA form, the CDR3 reads TGCGCCAGCAGCTCACTAGCGGGAGGGCCCTGGGGCGAGCAGTACTTC. Its translation is CASSSLAGGPWGEQYF.

In its sample, this clonotype was seen a few times. The chain joins TRBV7-6 to TRBJ2-1, with D possibly TRBD2 on 6 matching bases. The CDR3 runs to 16 residues. CDR1 is SGHVS, CDR2 FNYEAQ, per germline. The V end lost 1 base, the J end lost 3 bases, and 13 bases lay between the germline ends. CDR3 sequence: CASSLGSAGYYNEQFF. Written as DNA, the CDR3 is TGTGCCAGCAGCTTAGGTTCGGCGGGATACTACAATGAGCAGTTCTTC.

The chain combines TRBV7-9 with TRBJ2-1; D is ambiguous. The V gene lost 4 bases and the J gene lost 5 bases, with 21 bases spanning the gap. In germline, CDR1 is SEHNR, CDR2 FQNEAQ (reference sequence). The CDR3 spans 17 residues. DNA for the CDR3: TGTGCCAGCAGCTCCACCTTACTGACGGCAGACCACAATGAGCAGTTCTTC. It yields the protein CASSSTLLTADHNEQFF.

The chain joins TRBV29-1 to TRBJ1-6; no reliable D call. The germline gives CDR1 SQVTM, CDR2 ANQGSEA. This CDR3 has 14 residues. This chain's CDR3 is CILREGTGNSPLHF. DNA of the CDR3: TGCATCCTTCGCGAGGGCACTGGGAATTCACCCCTCCACTTT.

V usage is TRBV29-1 and J usage is TRBJ2-1; 9 bases map to TRBD2. The CDR3 runs to 16 residues. The trim removed 3 bases at V and 5 bases at J, leaving 11 bases unmatched. Germline CDR1 is SQVTM and CDR2 is ANQGSEA. The CDR3 DNA reads as TGCAGCGTTGAGGAGTGGGCGGGAGGGCCACACAATGAGCAGTTCTTC. It codes for CSVEEWAGGPHNEQFF.

This chain connects TRBV28 to TRBJ2-7; D is possibly TRBD1 (6 bases). The V end lost 3 bases, the J end lost 6 bases, and 9 bases lay between the germline ends. This CDR3 has 12 amino acids. From germline, CDR1 is MDHEN and CDR2 SYDVKM. CDR3 sequence: CASSFGTPEQYF. DNA of the CDR3: TGTGCCAGCAGTTTTGGGACACCCGAGCAGTACTTC.

This clonotype was seen a handful of times. The chain employs TRBV4-2 and TRBJ1-1; 7 bases line up with TRBD1. The CDR3 totals 11 residues. Germline CDR1 is LGHNA and CDR2 is YNFKEQ. Losses at the gene ends were 4 bases for V and 10 bases for J; bases not matched to a gene: 3. The CDR3 sequence is CASSPGGGAFF. The CDR3 nucleotides are TGTGCCAGCAGCCCAGGGGGGGGAGCTTTCTTT.

In this sample, this clonotype turned up a few times. The chain combines TRBV4-1 with TRBJ2-1, with a possible D match to TRBD1 (6 bases). Trimming removed 2 bases from V and 8 bases from J, with 16 bases in between. Germline CDR1 MGHRA, CDR2 YSYEKL. CDR3 length: 15 amino acids. DNA of the CDR3: TGCGCCAGCAGCCAAAGTCCAGGGGTCCTCGATGAGCAGTTCTTC. Its translation is CASSQSPGVLDEQFF.

The V call is TRBV7-6, the J call TRBJ2-7, with 13 positions matching TRBD2. Germline V gives CDR1 SGHVS, CDR2 FNYEAQ. This CDR3 has 16 residues. V lost 5 bases to trimming and J lost 6 bases; unmatched junction nucleotides: 10. CDR3 protein: CASSPVTSGRAGEQYF. The CDR3 DNA reads as TGTGCCAGCAGCCCCGTCACTAGCGGGAGGGCCGGCGAGCAGTACTTC. Looking up the rest from reference TRBV7-6 and TRBJ2-7 gives the full variable domain: GAGVSQSPRYKVTKRGQDVALRCDPISGHVSLYWYRQALGQGPEFLTYFNYEAQQDKSGLPNDRFSAERPEGSISTLTIQRTEQRDSAMYRCASSPVTSGRAGEQYFGPGTRLTVT.

The sample holds a few counts of this clonotype. The J gene is TRBJ2-7, the V gene TRBV2; 12 positions match TRBD1. The CDR3 is 12 amino acids. Germline V lookup: CDR1 SNHLY, CDR2 FYNNEI. DNA for the CDR3: TGTGCTGGGGGGACAGGGGGCAACGAGCAGTACTTC. Translation: CAGGTGGNEQYF.

On this clonotype: The junction does not match germline at one end; this may be a read error. The CDR3 region is CASGLGEGARNIQYF. CDR3 in DNA: TGTGCCAGCGGCTTAGGGGAGGGGGCGAGAAACATTCAGTACTTC. This rearrangement joins TRBV11-2 to TRBJ2-4; either TRBD1 or TRBD2 may supply D (7 bases each). The germline gives CDR1 SGHAT, CDR2 FQNNGV. The CDR3 spans 15 residues. The full variable domain, its missing parts supplied by reference TRBV11-2 and TRBJ2-4, is EAGVAQSPRYKIIEKRQSVAFWCNPISGHATLYWYQQILGQGPKLLIQFQNNGVVDDSQLPKDRFSAERLKGVDSTLKIQPAKLEDSAVYLCASGLGEGARNIQYFGAGTRLSVL.

At least ten counts were recorded for this clonotype. This sequence joins TRBV12-3 or TRBV12-4 and TRBJ2-6; D is unclear. The V end lost 3 bases, the J end lost 12 bases, and 12 bases lay between the germline ends. This CDR3 has 13 amino acids. The CDR3 loop reads CASSFSSSGVLTF. In DNA form, the CDR3 reads TGTGCCAGCAGTTTTTCCAGTTCAGGCGTCCTGACTTTC.

This clonotype showed up just a few times. The rearrangement joins TRBV6-5 to TRBJ2-7; no reliable D call. Germline assignment: CDR1 MNHEY and CDR2 SVGAGI. There are 13 residues in the CDR3. V was clipped by 8 bases and J by 3 bases, with 14 bases between them. The CDR3 loop reads CASSWRVNYEQYF. The DNA for the CDR3 is TGTGCCAGCTCGTGGCGTGTCAACTACGAGCAGTACTTC.

The chain uses TRBV29-1 and TRBJ2-1, with D perhaps given as TRBD1 or TRBD2 (5 bases each). CDR3 length: 12 residues. Trimming stripped 6 bases from V and 13 bases from J, with 19 bases between. CDR1 and CDR2 (germline): SQVTM, ANQGSEA. The CDR3 DNA follows: TGCAGCGTAGGGGACCCGGTGGTCGAACAGTTCTTC. Translation: CSVGDPVVEQFF.

This clonotype was picked up a small number of times. J is TRBJ2-1 and V is TRBV7-8, with D tentatively TRBD1 (5 bases). The V gene's germline CDR1 is SGHVS and CDR2 FQNEAQ. This CDR3 region has 16 residues. V was clipped by 5 bases and J by 4 bases, with 18 bases between them. For the CDR3, the DNA is TGTGCCAGCAGCCCCGTCCAGGGTCTGGGGTACAATGAGCAGTTCTTC. Its protein product is CASSPVQGLGYNEQFF. The variable domain in full, with the rest retrieved from reference TRBV7-8 and TRBJ2-1, is GAGVSQSPRYKVAKRGQDVALRCDPISGHVSLFWYQQALGQGPEFLTYFQNEAQLDKSGLPSDRFFAERPEGSVSTLKIQRTQQEDSAVYLCASSPVQGLGYNEQFFGPGTRLTVL.

This clonotype was observed at least ten times. The chain is built from TRBV29-1 and TRBJ2-1; TRBD1 might be the D (5 bases). Per germline, CDR1 SQVTM and CDR2 ANQGSEA. V lost 7 bases and J lost 7, with 11 bases in between. The length of the CDR3 is 11 residues. The CDR3 DNA is TGCAGCGCTCTCCAGGGTAATGAGCAGTTCTTC. As protein: CSALQGNEQFF.

This chain joins TRBV7-3 and TRBJ2-3; possibly TRBD1 for D (6 bases). The CDR3 contains 15 residues. Germline CDR1 SGHTA, CDR2 FQGTGA. The ends were cut back, 5 bases at V and 0 bases at J, with 12 bases in the middle. The CDR3 sequence: CASSVDSFSTDTQYF. The CDR3 DNA reads TGTGCCAGCAGCGTGGACAGTTTTAGCACAGATACGCAGTATTTT.

In this sample, this clonotype turned up a few times. The rearrangement uses TRBV6-5 and TRBJ2-2; D is unclear. Trimming stripped 2 bases from V and 1 base from J, with 5 bases between. The CDR3 length is 14 residues. CDR1 and CDR2 (germline): MNHEY, SVGAGI. The CDR3 is CASSYGRNTGELFF. The DNA of the CDR3 is TGTGCCAGCAGTTACGGACGGAACACCGGGGAGCTGTTTTTT.

In DNA form, the CDR3 reads TGTGCCAGCAGTTACGAGGGACAGGCCTACGAGCAGTACTTC. It translates to CASSYEGQAYEQYF. This chain joins TRBV6-6 and TRBJ2-7, with TRBD1 matching 8 bases. The CDR3 runs 14 residues. V lost 2 bases and J lost 2; bases outside the gene matches: 2. In germline, CDR1 is MNHNY, CDR2 SVGAGI (reference sequence).

J is TRBJ1-1 and V is TRBV19; D uncertain. The germline V gene has CDR1 LNHDA and CDR2 SQIVND (reference sequence). Trimming removed 7 bases at V and 2 bases at J, with 11 bases between. The CDR3 covers 13 residues. The CDR3 DNA sequence: TGTGCCAGTACCATCACTTTAAACACTGAAGCTTTCTTT. It yields the protein CASTITLNTEAFF.